The following is a TCR beta chain sequence with its context. Its target is not known. This sample is part of a study of blood T cells in healthy people across ages. Study-level points and caveats: Naive T cell percentage by flow cytometry tracked strongly with beta diversity. Investigators treated diversity estimates from one million T cells as underestimates.

V was pared by 1 base and J by 0 bases, with 15 bases between. The CDR3 covers 16 residues. Germline V gene sequence: CDR1 SQVTM, CDR2 ANQGSEA. Next came a second PCR, run for about 7 to 12 cycles, which used a sample-barcoded 5' primer along with a J-beta primer mix. A template-switch adaptor with 12 random nucleotides tagged each cDNA molecule. A minimum of 2.5 million CDR3-containing paired-end reads was obtained for each sample. TCRdb used MiXCR to reprocess the 5' RACE reads, holding one entry per CDR3 protein. The sample has 1.8 million or so distinct CDR3 sequences; more than 35% are singletons.

The sequencing sample was made of blood. The J gene is TRBJ2-5, the V gene TRBV29-1, with D perhaps TRBD1 (6 bases). The TCR originated in a human donor in good health. The CDR3 DNA follows: TGCAGCGTTGAAGTTCCTTGGACAGAAAACCAAGAGACCCAGTACTTC. It encodes CSVEVPWTENQETQYF.